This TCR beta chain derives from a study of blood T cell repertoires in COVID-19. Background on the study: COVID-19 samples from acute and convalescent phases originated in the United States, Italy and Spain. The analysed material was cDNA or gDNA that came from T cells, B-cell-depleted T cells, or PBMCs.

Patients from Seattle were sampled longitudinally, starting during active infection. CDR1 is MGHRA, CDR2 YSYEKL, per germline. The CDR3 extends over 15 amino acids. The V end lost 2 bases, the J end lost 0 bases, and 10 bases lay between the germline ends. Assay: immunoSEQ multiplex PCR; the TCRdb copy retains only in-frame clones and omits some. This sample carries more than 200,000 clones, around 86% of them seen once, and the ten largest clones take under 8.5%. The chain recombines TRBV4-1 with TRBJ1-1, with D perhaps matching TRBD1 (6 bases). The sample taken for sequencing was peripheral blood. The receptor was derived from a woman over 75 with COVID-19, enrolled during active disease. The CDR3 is CASSQLTGMNTEAFF. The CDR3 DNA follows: TGCGCCAGCAGCCAACTAACAGGGATGAACACTGAAGCTTTCTTT.